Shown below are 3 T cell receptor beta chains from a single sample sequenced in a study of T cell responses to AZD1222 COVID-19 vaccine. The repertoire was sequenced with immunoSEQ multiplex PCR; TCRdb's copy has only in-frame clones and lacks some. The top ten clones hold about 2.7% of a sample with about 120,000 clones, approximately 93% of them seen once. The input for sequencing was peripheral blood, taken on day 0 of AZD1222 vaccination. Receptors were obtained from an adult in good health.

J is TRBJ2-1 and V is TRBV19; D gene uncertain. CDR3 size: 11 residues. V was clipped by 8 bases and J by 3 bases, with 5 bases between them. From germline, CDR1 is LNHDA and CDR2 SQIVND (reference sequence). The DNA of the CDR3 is TGTGCCAGTTCCAACTACAATGAGCAGTTCTTC. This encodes CASSNYNEQFF.

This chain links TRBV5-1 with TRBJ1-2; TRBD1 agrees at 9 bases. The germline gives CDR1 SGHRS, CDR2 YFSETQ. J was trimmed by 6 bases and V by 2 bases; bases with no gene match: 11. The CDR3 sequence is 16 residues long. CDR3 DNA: TGCGCCAGCAGCTTATACCCGGGACAGGGCCGGGATGGCTACACCTTC. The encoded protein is CASSLYPGQGRDGYTF.

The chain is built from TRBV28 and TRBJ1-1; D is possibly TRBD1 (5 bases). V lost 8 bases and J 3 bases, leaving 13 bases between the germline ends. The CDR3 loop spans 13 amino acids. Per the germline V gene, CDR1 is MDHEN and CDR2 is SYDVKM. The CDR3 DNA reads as TGTGCCAGCGGTGGCAGGGCTGACACTGAAGCTTTCTTT. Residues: CASGGRADTEAFF.